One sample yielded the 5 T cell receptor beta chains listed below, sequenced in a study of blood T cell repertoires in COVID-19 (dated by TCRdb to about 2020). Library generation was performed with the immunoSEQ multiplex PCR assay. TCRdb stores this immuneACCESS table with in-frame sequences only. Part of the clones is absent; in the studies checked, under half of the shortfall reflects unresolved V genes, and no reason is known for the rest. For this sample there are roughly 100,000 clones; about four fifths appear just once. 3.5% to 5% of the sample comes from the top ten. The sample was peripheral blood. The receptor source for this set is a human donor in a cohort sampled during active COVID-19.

The CDR3 here is CASFSGGLETQYF. The CDR3 DNA sequence: TGTGCCAGCTTTAGCGGGGGCCTAGAGACCCAGTACTTC. The chain has TRBV6-5 and TRBJ2-5; 9 nucleotides agree with TRBD2. This CDR3 has 13 residues. With V trimmed by 8 bases and J by 4 bases, 5 bases remained unmatched. CDR1 and CDR2 (germline): MNHEY, SVGAGI.

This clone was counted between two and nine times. In DNA, the CDR3 is TGCGCCAGCAGCCAAGATGGGTTGGGACTAGCGGGGGACACAGATACGCAGTATTTT. Protein: CASSQDGLGLAGDTDTQYF. The chain is built from TRBV4-1 and TRBJ2-3; the match to TRBD2 covers 14 bases. Germline CDR1 reads MGHRA; CDR2 reads YSYEKL. Unmatched junction bases numbered 7, after V lost 0 bases and J lost 2 bases. This CDR3 has 19 amino acids.

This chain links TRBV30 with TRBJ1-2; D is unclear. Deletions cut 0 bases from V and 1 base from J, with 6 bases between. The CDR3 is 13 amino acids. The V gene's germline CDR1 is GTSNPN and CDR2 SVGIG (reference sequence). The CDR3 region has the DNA TGTGCCTGGAGTGTAGGGAGTAACTATGGCTACACCTTC. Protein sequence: CAWSVGSNYGYTF.

Here the CDR3 reads CASSFAGADQPQHF. CDR3 sequence (DNA): TGTGCCAGCAGCTTTGCAGGGGCGGATCAGCCCCAGCATTTT. J is TRBJ1-5 and V is TRBV5-5; D is perhaps TRBD1 (6 bases). V lost 2 bases and J lost 5, with 11 bases in between. The CDR3 has 14 residues. Germline V gene sequence: CDR1 SGHKS, CDR2 YYEKEE (reference sequence).

CDR3 sequence: CASSTLGTGEGGYTF. In DNA form, the CDR3 reads TGTGCCAGTAGTACCCTTGGGACAGGGGAGGGAGGCTACACCTTC. The chain couples TRBV19 to TRBJ1-2, with 10 bases that match TRBD1. Germline assignment: CDR1 LNHDA and CDR2 SQIVND (reference sequence). After removal of 4 bases from V and 8 bases from J, the junction contained 10 bases not matched to a gene. The CDR3 is 15 amino acids. The full variable domain, with the rest looked up from reference TRBV19 and TRBJ1-2, is DGGITQSPKYLFRKEGQNVTLSCEQNLNHDAMYWYRQDPGQGLRLIYYSQIVNDFQKGDIAEGYSVSREKKESFPLTVTSAQKNPTAFYLCASSTLGTGEGGYTFGSGTRLTVV.